This TCR beta chain originates from a study of cytomegalovirus exposure and HLA in healthy donors. CDR3 length: 13 residues. After removal of 7 bases from V and 4 bases from J, the junction contained 4 bases not matched to a gene. CDR1 and CDR2 from the germline V gene are LNHDA and SQIVND (reference sequence). General observations from the study: In a later analysis, donors in an Asian-associated ancestry cluster reportedly had fewer N-insertions in productive TCRs than the cohort mean. Sequencing probably produced one cluster of sequence variants that were highly shared. TCR beta chain V- and J-gene trimming was linked, in a later analysis, to a missense variant in DCLRE1C.

As for this clone: As yet, its antigen is unknown.

PCR involved 60 Vbeta and 13 Jbeta primers. Libraries were prepared by immunoSEQ multiplex PCR; TCRdb keeps only in-frame clonotypes and omits some of them. The table gives 40,000 to 50,000 clones; the top ten clones make up approximately 1.8% of it. The sequence was collected from a woman under 40 in good health and CMV-seronegative. V and J are TRBV19 and TRBJ2-3, with 8 bases matching TRBD2. Sequenced sample: PBMCs. This chain's CDR3 is CASKKREPDTQYF. CDR3 coding DNA: TGTGCCAGTAAGAAGCGGGAGCCAGATACGCAGTATTTT.